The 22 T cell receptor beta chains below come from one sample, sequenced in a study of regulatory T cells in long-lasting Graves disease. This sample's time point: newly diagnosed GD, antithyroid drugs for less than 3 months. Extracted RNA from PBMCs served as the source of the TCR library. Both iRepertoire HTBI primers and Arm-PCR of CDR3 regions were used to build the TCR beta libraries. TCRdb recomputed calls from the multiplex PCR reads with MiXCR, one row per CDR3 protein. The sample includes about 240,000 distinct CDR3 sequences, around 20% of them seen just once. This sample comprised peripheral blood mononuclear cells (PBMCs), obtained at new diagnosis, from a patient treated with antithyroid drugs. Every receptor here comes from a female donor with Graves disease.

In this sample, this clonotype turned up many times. The CDR3 reads CASSELGLQGEDTQYF. The CDR3 DNA sequence: TGTGCCAGCAGTGAATTGGGTTTACAGGGGGAAGATACGCAGTATTTT. V is TRBV6-1 and J is TRBJ2-3; 8 bases map to TRBD1. The CDR3 totals 16 residues. Germline lookup yields CDR1 MNHNS and CDR2 SASEGT. V was pared by 2 bases and J by 5 bases, with 9 bases of the junction left unmatched.

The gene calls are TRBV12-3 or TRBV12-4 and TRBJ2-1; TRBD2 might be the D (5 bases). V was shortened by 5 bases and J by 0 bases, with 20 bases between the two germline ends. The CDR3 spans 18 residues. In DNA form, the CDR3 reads TGTGCCAGCAGTCCCGGAGGATTTCTTCGTCGCTCCTACAATGAGCAGTTCTTC. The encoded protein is CASSPGGFLRRSYNEQFF.

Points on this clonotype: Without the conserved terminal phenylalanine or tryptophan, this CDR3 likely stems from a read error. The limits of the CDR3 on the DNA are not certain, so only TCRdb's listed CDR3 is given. CDR3 protein: CASSPGQGTRQYFGP. J is TRBJ2-4 and V is TRBV28; the table's D call, TRBD1, has no DNA check behind it. Counting both end residues, the CDR3 totals 15 amino acids. The germline gives CDR1 MDHEN, CDR2 SYDVKM.

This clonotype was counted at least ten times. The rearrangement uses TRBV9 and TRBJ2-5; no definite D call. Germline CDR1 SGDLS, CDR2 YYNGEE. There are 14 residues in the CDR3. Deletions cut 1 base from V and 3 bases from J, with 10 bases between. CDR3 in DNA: TGTGCCAGCAGCGTAATACCGGCCGAAGAGACCCAGTACTTC. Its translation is CASSVIPAEETQYF.

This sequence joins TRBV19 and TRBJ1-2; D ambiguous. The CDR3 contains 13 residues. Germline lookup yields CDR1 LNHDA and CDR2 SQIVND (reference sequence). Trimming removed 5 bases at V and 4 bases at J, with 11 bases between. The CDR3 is CASSEAGSYGYTF. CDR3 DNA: TGTGCCAGTAGTGAGGCGGGGAGCTATGGCTACACCTTC.

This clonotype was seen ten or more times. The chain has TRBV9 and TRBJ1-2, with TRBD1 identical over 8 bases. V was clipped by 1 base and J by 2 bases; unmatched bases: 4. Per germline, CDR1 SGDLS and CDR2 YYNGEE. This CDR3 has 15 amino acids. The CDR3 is CASSVSGTGNYGYTF. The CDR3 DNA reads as TGTGCCAGCAGCGTATCCGGGACAGGCAACTATGGCTACACCTTC.

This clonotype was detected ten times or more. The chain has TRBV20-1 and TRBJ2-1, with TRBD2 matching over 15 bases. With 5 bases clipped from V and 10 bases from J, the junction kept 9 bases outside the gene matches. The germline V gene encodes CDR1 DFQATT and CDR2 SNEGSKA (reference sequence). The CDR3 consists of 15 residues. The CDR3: CSADSGTSGGSEQFF. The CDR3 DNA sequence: TGCAGTGCTGACTCGGGGACTAGCGGGGGGTCGGAGCAGTTCTTC.

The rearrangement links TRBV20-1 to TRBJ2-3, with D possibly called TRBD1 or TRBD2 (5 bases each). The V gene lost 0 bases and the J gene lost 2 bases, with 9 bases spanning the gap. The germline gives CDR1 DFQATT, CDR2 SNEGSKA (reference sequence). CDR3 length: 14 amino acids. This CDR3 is CSARDPGATDTQYF. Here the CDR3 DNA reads TGCAGTGCTAGAGATCCCGGGGCCACAGATACGCAGTATTTT.

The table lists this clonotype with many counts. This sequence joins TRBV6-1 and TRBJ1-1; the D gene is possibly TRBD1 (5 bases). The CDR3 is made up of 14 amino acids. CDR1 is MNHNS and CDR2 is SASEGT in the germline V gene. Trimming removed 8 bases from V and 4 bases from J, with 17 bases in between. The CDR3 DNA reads TGTGCCAGCCAACTGATGGGGGGTACCACTGAAGCTTTCTTT. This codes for CASQLMGGTTEAFF.

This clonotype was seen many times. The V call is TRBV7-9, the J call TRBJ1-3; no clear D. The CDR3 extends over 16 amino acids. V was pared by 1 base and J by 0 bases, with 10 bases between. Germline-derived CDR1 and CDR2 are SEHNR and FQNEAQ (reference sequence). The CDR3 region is CASSLGRENSGNTIYF. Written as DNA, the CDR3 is TGTGCCAGCAGCTTAGGCAGAGAAAACTCTGGAAACACCATATATTTT.

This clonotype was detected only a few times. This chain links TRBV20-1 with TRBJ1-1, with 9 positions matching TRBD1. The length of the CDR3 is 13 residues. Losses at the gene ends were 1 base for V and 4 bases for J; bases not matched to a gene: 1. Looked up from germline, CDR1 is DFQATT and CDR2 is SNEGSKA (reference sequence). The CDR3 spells CSARVTGGTEAFF. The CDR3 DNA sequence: TGCAGTGCTAGAGTGACAGGGGGCACTGAAGCTTTCTTT.

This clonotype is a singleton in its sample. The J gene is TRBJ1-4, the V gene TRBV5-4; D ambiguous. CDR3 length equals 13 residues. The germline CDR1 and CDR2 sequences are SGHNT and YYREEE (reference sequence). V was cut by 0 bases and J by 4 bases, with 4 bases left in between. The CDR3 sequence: CASSLEVNEKLFF. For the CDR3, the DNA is TGTGCCAGCAGCTTGGAAGTTAATGAAAAACTGTTTTTT.

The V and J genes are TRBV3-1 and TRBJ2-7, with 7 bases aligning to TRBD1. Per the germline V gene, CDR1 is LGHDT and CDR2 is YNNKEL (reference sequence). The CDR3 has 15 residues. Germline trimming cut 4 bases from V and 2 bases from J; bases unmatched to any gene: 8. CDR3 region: CASSPAGTVPYEQYF. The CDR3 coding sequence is TGTGCCAGCAGCCCAGCCGGGACAGTACCCTACGAGCAGTACTTC.

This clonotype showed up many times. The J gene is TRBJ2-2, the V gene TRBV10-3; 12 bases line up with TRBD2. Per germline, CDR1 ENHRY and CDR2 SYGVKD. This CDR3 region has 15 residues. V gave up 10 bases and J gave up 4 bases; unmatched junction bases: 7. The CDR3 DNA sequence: TGTGCCACCCTAACTAGCGGGGGGCCCACCGGGGAGCTGTTTTTT. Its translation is CATLTSGGPTGELFF.

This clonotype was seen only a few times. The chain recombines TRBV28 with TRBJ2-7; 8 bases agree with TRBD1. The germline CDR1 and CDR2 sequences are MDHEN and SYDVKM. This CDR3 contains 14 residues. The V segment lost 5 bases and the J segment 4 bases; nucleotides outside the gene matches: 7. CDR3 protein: CASSGTGGAYEQYF. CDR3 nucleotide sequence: TGTGCCAGCAGTGGAACAGGGGGAGCATACGAGCAGTACTTC. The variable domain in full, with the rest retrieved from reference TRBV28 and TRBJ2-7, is DVKVTQSSRYLVKRTGEKVFLECVQDMDHENMFWYRQDPGLGLRLIYFSYDVKMKEKGDIPEGYSVSREKKERFSLILESASTNQTSMYLCASSGTGGAYEQYFGPGTRLTVT.

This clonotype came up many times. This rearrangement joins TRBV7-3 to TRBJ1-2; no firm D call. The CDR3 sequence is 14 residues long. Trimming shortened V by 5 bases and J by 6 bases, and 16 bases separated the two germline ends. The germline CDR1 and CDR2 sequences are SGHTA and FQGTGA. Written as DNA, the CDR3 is TGTGCCAGCAGCCCCTATTCGAGGGAGGATGGCTACACCTTC. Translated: CASSPYSREDGYTF.

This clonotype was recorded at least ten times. CDR3 amino acids: CASSYSPGSNQPQHF. The DNA for the CDR3 is TGTGCCAGCAGTTACTCGCCCGGAAGCAATCAGCCCCAGCATTTT. V is TRBV6-2 or TRBV6-3 and J is TRBJ1-5; the D is unclear. In germline, CDR1 is MNHEY, CDR2 SVGEGT. V gave up 0 bases and J gave up 1 base, with 7 bases separating them. This CDR3 has 15 residues.

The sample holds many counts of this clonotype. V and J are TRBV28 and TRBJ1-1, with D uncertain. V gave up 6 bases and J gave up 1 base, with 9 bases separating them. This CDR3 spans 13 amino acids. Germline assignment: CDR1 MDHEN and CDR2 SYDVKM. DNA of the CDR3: TGTGCCAGCAGCATCGGGGAGAACACTGAAGCTTTCTTT. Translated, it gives CASSIGENTEAFF.

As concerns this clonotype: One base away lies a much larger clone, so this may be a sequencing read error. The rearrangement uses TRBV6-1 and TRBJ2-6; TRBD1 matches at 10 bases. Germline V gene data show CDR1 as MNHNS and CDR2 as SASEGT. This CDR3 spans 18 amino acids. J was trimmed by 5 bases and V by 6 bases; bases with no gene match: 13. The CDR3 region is CASSDGGTGATRANVLTF. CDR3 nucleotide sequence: TGTGCCAGCAGCGACGGCGGGACAGGGGCAACTAGGGCCAACGTCCTGACTTTC.

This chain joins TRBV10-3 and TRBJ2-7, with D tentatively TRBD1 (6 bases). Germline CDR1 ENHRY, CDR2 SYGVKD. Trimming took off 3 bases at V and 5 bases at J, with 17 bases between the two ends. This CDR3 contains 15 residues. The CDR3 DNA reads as TGTGCCATCAGTGACCGGCAAGGGGGTAGCGACGAGCAGTACTTC. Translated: CAISDRQGGSDEQYF.

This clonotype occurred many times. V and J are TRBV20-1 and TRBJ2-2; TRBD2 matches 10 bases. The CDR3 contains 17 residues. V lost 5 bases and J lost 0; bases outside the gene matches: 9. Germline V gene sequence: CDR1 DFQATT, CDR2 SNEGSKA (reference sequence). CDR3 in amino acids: CSAQVVAGGSNTGELFF. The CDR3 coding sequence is TGCAGTGCTCAGGTCGTAGCGGGGGGCTCGAACACCGGGGAGCTGTTTTTT.

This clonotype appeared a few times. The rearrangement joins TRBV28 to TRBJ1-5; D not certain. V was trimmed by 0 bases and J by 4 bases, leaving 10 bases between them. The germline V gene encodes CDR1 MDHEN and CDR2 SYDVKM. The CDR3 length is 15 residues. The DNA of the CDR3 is TGTGCCAGCAGTTTATGGGGCACCCGGAATCAGCCCCAGCATTTT. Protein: CASSLWGTRNQPQHF. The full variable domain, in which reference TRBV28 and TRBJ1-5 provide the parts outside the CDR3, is DVKVTQSSRYLVKRTGEKVFLECVQDMDHENMFWYRQDPGLGLRLIYFSYDVKMKEKGDIPEGYSVSREKKERFSLILESASTNQTSMYLCASSLWGTRNQPQHFGDGTRLSIL.